These T cell receptor beta chains were read from a single sample in a study of blood T cell repertoires in COVID-19. Libraries were prepared by immunoSEQ multiplex PCR; TCRdb keeps only in-frame clonotypes and omits some of them. Among 150,000 to 200,000 clones listed, approximately 86% were seen once. Sequenced input: PBMCs or T cells enriched from blood (not recorded which). These receptors were obtained from a woman aged 40 to 50 in a cohort exposed to, infected with or recovered from COVID-19 (not recorded which). CDR3s include the opening cysteine and the closing phenylalanine or tryptophan. The D gene is left open where the match is weak. Clone sizes are given selectively: once, few, many, or a class where the clone is expanded.

NA	NA	TRBV6-5	TRBJ1-1	CASSYVLEGAFF	TGTGCCAGCAGTTACGTATTGGAGGGAGCTTTCTTT
NA	TRBD1	TRBV13	TRBJ2-1	CASSLVGLGQGVYQFF	TGTGCCAGCAGCTTAGTGGGCCTAGGACAGGGAGTGTATCAGTTCTTC
once	TRBD1	TRBV7-8	TRBJ1-5	CASSSLTGGVGHNQPQHF	TGTGCCAGCAGCTCCCTAACAGGGGGGGTAGGGCACAATCAGCCCCAGCATTTT
NA	TRBD1	TRBV3-1/TRBV3-2	TRBJ2-5	CASSQEPGTGPETQYF	TGTGCCAGCAGCCAGGAACCCGGGACAGGTCCGGAGACCCAGTACTTC
NA	NA	TRBV4-1	TRBJ2-7	CASSQEEGARVYEQYF	TGCGCCAGCAGCCAAGAGGAGGGGGCCCGGGTCTACGAGCAGTACTTC
NA	TRBD1	TRBV18	TRBJ1-5	CASSSDREIQPQHF	TGTGCCAGCTCCTCAGACAGGGAAATCCAGCCCCAGCATTTT
once	TRBD1	TRBV27	TRBJ1-2	CASSFSFRQGYGYTF	TGTGCCAGCAGTTTCTCTTTTCGACAGGGCTATGGCTACACCTTC
NA	TRBD1	TRBV11-3	TRBJ2-1	CASIIGSGTGFYQGYNEQFF	TGTGCCAGCATCATAGGATCAGGGACAGGATTTTACCAAGGGTACAATGAGCAGTTCTTC
few	NA	TRBV9	TRBJ2-7	CASSADRQPYEQYF	TGTGCCAGCAGCGCCGACAGGCAACCCTACGAGCAGTACTTC
NA	TRBD1	TRBV4-3	TRBJ2-1	CASSQGVGQTYNEQFF	TGCGCCAGCAGCCAAGGAGTGGGACAGACCTACAATGAGCAGTTCTTC
NA	NA	TRBV7-9	TRBJ1-4	CASSLGQGRNEKLFF	TGTGCCAGCAGCTTAGGGCAGGGTAGGAATGAAAAACTGTTTTTT
once	NA	TRBV6-5	TRBJ1-1	CASSWGRGAEAFF	TGTGCCAGCAGTTGGGGGAGGGGCGCTGAAGCTTTCTTT
NA	NA	TRBV6-5	TRBJ1-5	CASRLRGGNQPQHF	TGTGCCAGCAGGTTACGAGGAGGCAATCAGCCCCAGCATTTT
NA	NA	TRBV6-2/TRBV6-3	TRBJ2-1	CASSIVNEQFF	TGTGCCAGCAGTATAGTCAATGAGCAGTTCTTC
NA	TRBD1	TRBV28	TRBJ2-3	CASSWGQLRTDTQYF	TGTGCCAGCAGTTGGGGACAGCTACGCACAGATACGCAGTATTTT
once	TRBD1	TRBV7-9	TRBJ2-1	CASSHLPTGGNEQFF	TGTGCCAGCAGCCACCTTCCGACAGGGGGCAATGAGCAGTTCTTC